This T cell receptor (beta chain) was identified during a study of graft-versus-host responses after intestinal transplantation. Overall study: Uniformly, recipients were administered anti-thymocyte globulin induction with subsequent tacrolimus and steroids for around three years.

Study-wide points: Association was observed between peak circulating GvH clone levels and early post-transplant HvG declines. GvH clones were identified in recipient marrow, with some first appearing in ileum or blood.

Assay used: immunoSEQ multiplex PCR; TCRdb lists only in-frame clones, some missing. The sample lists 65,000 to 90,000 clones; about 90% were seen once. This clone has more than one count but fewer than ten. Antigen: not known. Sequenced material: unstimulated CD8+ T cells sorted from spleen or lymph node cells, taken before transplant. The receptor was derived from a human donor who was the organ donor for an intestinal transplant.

The CDR3 is CASSSGQGTYSNQPQHF. CDR3 bases: TGTGCCAGTAGCTCCGGACAGGGAACTTATAGCAATCAGCCCCAGCATTTT. This sequence joins TRBV19 and TRBJ1-5; TRBD1 aligns across 8 bases. The germline V gene has CDR1 LNHDA and CDR2 SQIVND (reference sequence). V dropped 6 bases and J dropped 0; count of bases not matched to a gene: 10. The CDR3 covers 17 residues.